This TCR beta chain was identified during a study of post-analysis software for immune sequencing data. As for the study in general: Multiple sclerosis in the patients followed relapsing-remitting, secondary progressive and progressive-relapsing courses. Study results and caveats: TRBV5-6, TRBV5-1 and TRBV20-1 were among four to six TRBV segments more frequent in patients than controls.

With respect to this clonotype: Its antigen is unknown.

Included in the TCR beta cDNA libraries were unique molecular identifiers. MiXCR, run by TCRdb on the PCR reads, gives a single entry per CDR3 protein. The sample carries 450,000 to 650,000 distinct CDR3 sequences, around 44% recorded once. J lost 2 bases, V lost 5 bases, and 3 bases had no gene match. Germline CDR1 is SGHRS and CDR2 is YFSETQ. The CDR3 sequence is 15 residues long. The clonotype was recovered from a girl aged 10 to 17 with multiple sclerosis. The specimen sequenced was blood. V usage is TRBV5-1 and J usage is TRBJ2-1, with 11 nucleotides matching TRBD2. CDR3 bases: TGCGCCAGCAGGGTAGCGGGGGGGCCCTACAATGAGCAGTTCTTC. Translating gives CASRVAGGPYNEQFF. The full variable domain, rest sourced from reference TRBV5-1 and TRBJ2-1, is KAGVTQTPRYLIKTRGQQVTLSCSPISGHRSVSWYQQTPGQGLQFLFEYFSETQRNKGNFPGRFSGRQFSNSRSEMNVSTLELGDSALYLCASRVAGGPYNEQFFGPGTRLTVL.